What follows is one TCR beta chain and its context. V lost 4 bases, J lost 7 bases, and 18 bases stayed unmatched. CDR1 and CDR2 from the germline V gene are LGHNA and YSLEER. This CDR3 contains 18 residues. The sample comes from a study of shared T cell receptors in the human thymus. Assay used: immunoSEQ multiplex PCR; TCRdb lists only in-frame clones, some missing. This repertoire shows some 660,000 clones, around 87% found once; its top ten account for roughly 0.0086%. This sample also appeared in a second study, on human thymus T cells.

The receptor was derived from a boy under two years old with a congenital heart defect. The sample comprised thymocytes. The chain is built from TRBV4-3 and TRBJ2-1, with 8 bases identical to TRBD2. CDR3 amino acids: CASSPRGGTAGGRNEQFF. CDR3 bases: TGCGCCAGCAGCCCCAGGGGCGGGACGGCGGGAGGTAGAAATGAGCAGTTCTTC.